The T cell receptor beta chain described here comes from a study of blood T cell repertoires in COVID-19. On the study more broadly: The United States, Italy and Spain provided the acute and convalescent COVID-19 samples. Sources were T cells, B-cell-depleted T cells, or PBMCs; the material itself was cDNA or gDNA.

This CDR3 has 13 amino acids. Looked up from germline, CDR1 is KGHDR and CDR2 is SFDVKD. Trimming left V 6 bases short and J 12 bases short, with 16 bases between. The assay was immunoSEQ multiplex PCR, and TCRdb's table has in-frame clones only and misses some. The sample consists of 300,000 to 350,000 clones, roughly 89% of them appearing once. The sample comprised peripheral blood. This receptor was identified in a woman aged 18-30 years who had recovered from COVID-19. The J gene is TRBJ1-4, the V gene TRBV24-1, with D maybe TRBD1 (5 bases). The CDR3 nucleotides read TGTGCCACCAGTCCAACCAAGGGGTCAGAACTGTTTTTT. Its translation is CATSPTKGSELFF.